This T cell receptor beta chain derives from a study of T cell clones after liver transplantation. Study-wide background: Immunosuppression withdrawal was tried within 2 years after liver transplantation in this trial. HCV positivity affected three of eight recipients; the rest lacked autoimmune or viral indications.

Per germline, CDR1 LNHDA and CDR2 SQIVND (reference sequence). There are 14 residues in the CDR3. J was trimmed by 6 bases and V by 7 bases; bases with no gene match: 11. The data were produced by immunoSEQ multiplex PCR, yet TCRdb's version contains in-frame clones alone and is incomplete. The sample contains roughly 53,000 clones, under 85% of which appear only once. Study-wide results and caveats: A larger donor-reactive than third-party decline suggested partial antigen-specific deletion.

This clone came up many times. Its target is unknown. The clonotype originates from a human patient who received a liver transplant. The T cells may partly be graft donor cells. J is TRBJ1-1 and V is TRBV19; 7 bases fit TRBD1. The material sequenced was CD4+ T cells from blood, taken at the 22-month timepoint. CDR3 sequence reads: CASKLQGNRAEAFF. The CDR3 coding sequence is TGTGCCAGTAAATTACAGGGGAATAGGGCTGAAGCTTTCTTT.